Each of the 21 T cell receptor beta chains below was sequenced from the same sample in a study of blood T cell repertoires in COVID-19. The assay was immunoSEQ multiplex PCR, and TCRdb's table has in-frame clones only and misses some. The sample shows about 76,000 clones, 82% of them seen only once. Sequenced sample: peripheral blood. These receptors were collected from a human donor in a cohort sampled during active COVID-19.

Details on this clone: The sample has other DNA sequences that encode this CDR3 too. The V call is TRBV5-1, the J call TRBJ1-2; unclear D gene. Germline assignment: CDR1 SGHRS and CDR2 YFSETQ. Trimming left V 0 bases short and J 5 bases short, with 5 bases between. The CDR3 loop spans 12 amino acids. CDR3 protein: CASSLGGYGYTF. CDR3 in DNA: TGCGCCAGCAGCTTGGGAGGGTATGGCTACACCTTC.

In its sample, this clone was seen once. The chain joins TRBV12-3 or TRBV12-4 to TRBJ2-5; D gene uncertain. The CDR3 consists of 13 residues. V was clipped by 2 bases and J by 5 bases, with 9 bases between them. The CDR3 sequence: CASSLTMRETQYF. In DNA form, the CDR3 reads TGTGCCAGCAGTTTAACAATGAGGGAGACCCAGTACTTC.

The gene calls are TRBV5-1 and TRBJ2-7; 10 bases match TRBD2. Germline V lookup: CDR1 SGHRS, CDR2 YFSETQ. The junction had 2 bases not matched to a gene; V was cut back by 4 bases and J by 1 base. The CDR3 totals 14 residues. The CDR3 region is CASSRTSGSYEQYF. The CDR3 nucleotides are TGCGCCAGCAGCCGGACTAGCGGATCCTACGAGCAGTACTTC.

The chain couples TRBV18 to TRBJ2-7, with a tentative D call TRBD2 (5 bases). CDR3 length equals 13 residues. The V gene lost 3 bases and the J gene lost 5 bases, with 11 bases spanning the gap. Germline V gives CDR1 KGHSH, CDR2 LQKENI. The CDR3 here is CASSPGQRDEQYF. DNA of the CDR3: TGTGCCAGCTCACCCGGCCAGAGGGACGAGCAGTACTTC.

The genes are TRBV7-8 and TRBJ2-7; TRBD1 is a possible D gene (5 bases). This CDR3 spans 14 amino acids. The germline V and J ends were trimmed by 5 bases and 6 bases, with 17 bases remaining between them. CDR1 is SGHVS, CDR2 FQNEAQ, per germline. CDR3 in amino acids: CASSPLGRAGEQYF. The CDR3 coding sequence is TGTGCCAGCAGCCCCCTCGGCAGGGCTGGCGAGCAGTACTTC.

CDR3 nucleotides: TGTGCCAGCAGCCCTACTAGCGGGGGGTCCCAAGAGACCCAGTACTTC. It encodes CASSPTSGGSQETQYF. The gene calls are TRBV6-6 and TRBJ2-5; 12 nucleotides agree with TRBD2. This CDR3 contains 16 residues. Germline CDR1 is MNHNY and CDR2 is SVGAGI (reference sequence). After removal of 6 bases from V and 1 base from J, the junction contained 6 bases not matched to a gene.

V is TRBV4-1 and J is TRBJ1-2; 11 bases are shared with TRBD1. The germline V gene encodes CDR1 MGHRA and CDR2 YSYEKL. The CDR3 runs to 17 residues. V shed 5 bases and J 0 bases; nucleotides not matched to a gene: 8. In DNA, the CDR3 is TGCGCCAGCAGCGTGGGACAGGGGGTACTTTCTAACTATGGCTACACCTTC. Protein product: CASSVGQGVLSNYGYTF.

This clone has only a few counts. The CDR3 DNA reads TGTGCCAGCAGTGACCAGGGGGCAGGGTATGGCTACACCTTC. It is translated as CASSDQGAGYGYTF. The rearrangement joins TRBV2 to TRBJ1-2, with TRBD1 identical over 8 bases. With 3 bases clipped from V and 5 bases from J, the junction kept 5 bases outside the gene matches. This CDR3 region has 14 residues. Per germline, CDR1 SNHLY and CDR2 FYNNEI.

This clone has just one count. The chain carries TRBV10-1 and TRBJ1-1; maybe TRBD1 (6 bases). Trimming took 6 bases from V and 5 from J, leaving 16 bases between them. CDR3 size: 14 residues. Germline lookup yields CDR1 WNHNN and CDR2 SYGVQD (reference sequence). CDR3 sequence (DNA): TGCGCCAGCAGCCCAACGGGGGGCATTACTGAAGCTTTCTTT. Residues: CASSPTGGITEAFF.

A single count supports this clone. The CDR3 region is CSVEGEAYGYTF. The DNA for the CDR3 is TGCAGCGTTGAAGGGGAGGCCTATGGCTACACCTTC. The V and J genes are TRBV29-1 and TRBJ1-2, with D unresolved. Between the trimmed V and J ends, which lost 1 base and 4 bases, there was a span of 7 bases. The germline CDR1 and CDR2 sequences are SQVTM and ANQGSEA. CDR3 length equals 12 residues.

The sample holds a few counts of this clone. The chain carries TRBV5-6 and TRBJ1-6; TRBD1 aligns across 10 bases. This CDR3 contains 15 residues. Trimming cost V 4 bases and J 5 bases; bases outside gene matches: 3. Germline loops: CDR1 SGHDT, CDR2 YYEEEE. The CDR3 sequence is CASSLGTGDNSPLHF. The CDR3 region has the DNA TGTGCCAGCAGCCTCGGGACAGGGGATAATTCACCCCTCCACTTT.

The chain joins TRBV12-5 to TRBJ2-7, with 14 positions matching TRBD2. The trim removed 7 bases at V and 3 bases at J, leaving 2 bases unmatched. Looked up from germline, CDR1 is LGHNT and CDR2 is FRNRAP. This CDR3 comprises 14 residues. CDR3: CASVGTSGGYEQYF. DNA for the CDR3: TGTGCTAGTGTTGGGACTAGCGGGGGCTACGAGCAGTACTTC. Combining the CDR3 with reference TRBV12-5 and TRBJ2-7 gives the whole variable domain DARVTQTPRHKVTEMGQEVTMRCQPILGHNTVFWYRQTMMQGLELLAYFRNRAPLDDSGMPKDRFSAEMPDATLATLKIQPSEPRDSAVYFCASVGTSGGYEQYFGPGTRLTVT.

This sequence joins TRBV7-3 and TRBJ2-7; a weak D match, TRBD1 (7 bases). The germline V and J ends were trimmed by 3 bases and 2 bases, with 14 bases remaining between them. CDR3 size: 15 residues. Germline CDR1 is SGHTA and CDR2 is FQGTGA. This CDR3 is CASSFGGRGAYEQYF. The CDR3 nucleotides read TGTGCCAGCAGCTTTGGCGGCAGGGGGGCCTACGAGCAGTACTTC.

This chain connects TRBV13 to TRBJ2-7, with a possible D match to TRBD1 (6 bases). Germline loops: CDR1 PRHDT, CDR2 FYEKMQ (reference sequence). This CDR3 is 14 amino acids long. V lost 4 bases and J 7 bases, leaving 17 bases between the germline ends. CDR3 sequence (DNA): TGTGCCAGCAGCTGGGGGACAACTCCCGGGGAGCAGTACTTC. Its translation is CASSWGTTPGEQYF.

This clone was seen more than once but under ten times. This sequence joins TRBV6-4 and TRBJ2-5, with 9 nucleotides matching TRBD1. This CDR3 contains 16 residues. V gave up 5 bases and J gave up 5 bases; unmatched junction bases: 12. The germline gives CDR1 MRHNA, CDR2 SNTAGT. CDR3 DNA sequence: TGTGCCAGCAGTCCAAACGCTGGGACAGGGCCGGAGACCCAGTACTTC. The encoded protein is CASSPNAGTGPETQYF.

The gene calls are TRBV5-5 and TRBJ2-2; D is perhaps TRBD1 (6 bases). This CDR3 region has 14 residues. In germline, CDR1 is SGHKS, CDR2 YYEKEE (reference sequence). V was trimmed by 1 base and J by 4 bases, leaving 8 bases between them. The CDR3 DNA reads TGTGCCAGCAGCTTGCTAGGGGGCACCGGGGAGCTGTTTTTT. Translating gives CASSLLGGTGELFF.

This sequence joins TRBV6-1 and TRBJ2-5, with a possible D match to TRBD1 (5 bases). Between the trimmed V and J ends, which lost 2 bases and 5 bases, there was a span of 9 bases. Germline assignment: CDR1 MNHNS and CDR2 SASEGT. The CDR3 extends over 13 amino acids. CDR3 nucleotide sequence: TGTGCCAGCAGTGAAAGGGGTGGGGAGACCCAGTACTTC. Encoded protein: CASSERGGETQYF.

The chain couples TRBV2 to TRBJ2-3, with 7 bases lining up with TRBD1. The CDR3 length is 14 residues. With 9 bases clipped from V and 2 bases from J, the junction kept 8 bases outside the gene matches. The germline CDR1 and CDR2 sequences are SNHLY and FYNNEI. CDR3 amino acids: CASARDSYTDTQYF. CDR3 DNA sequence: TGTGCCAGTGCCCGGGACAGCTACACAGATACGCAGTATTTT.

The genes are TRBV29-1 and TRBJ2-3; 8 bases fit TRBD2. The CDR3 totals 14 residues. Germline CDR1 and CDR2: SQVTM and ANQGSEA. The ends lost 4 bases at V and 6 bases at J; junction bases unmatched: 9. The CDR3 region has the DNA TGCAGCGTTGTCACAGGACTAGCCGGTGATACGCAGTATTTT. This translates into CSVVTGLAGDTQYF.

This chain connects TRBV24-1 to TRBJ1-6; 8 bases are shared with TRBD1. Germline V lookup: CDR1 KGHDR, CDR2 SFDVKD. Germline trimming cut 9 bases from V and 10 bases from J; bases unmatched to any gene: 10. The CDR3 consists of 14 residues. The CDR3 DNA is TGTGCCACCTTCTGGACAGGGACGGACTCACCCCTCCACTTT. The encoded protein is CATFWTGTDSPLHF.

This sequence joins TRBV4-2 and TRBJ2-1; the D is unclear. The CDR3 loop spans 17 amino acids. Germline V CDR1 and CDR2: LGHNA, YNFKEQ. V was cut by 1 base and J by 4 bases, with 17 bases left in between. The chain's CDR3 is CASSQVAQDSLYNEQFF. CDR3 nucleotides: TGTGCCAGCAGCCAAGTTGCTCAGGATTCCCTATACAATGAGCAGTTCTTC.